Sequencing of this T cell receptor (beta chain) was carried out in a study of shared clonotypes between healthy human individuals. Only CD45RO-negative cells positively selected for CCR7 counted as naive CD8 cells, so terminally differentiated effector memory CD45RA+ cells were excluded. Recent vaccinations or acute infections were absent in the healthy HIV-negative adult donors. This CDR3 has 11 residues. In germline, CDR1 is SEHNR, CDR2 FQNEAQ (reference sequence). Between the trimmed V and J ends, which lost 1 base and 9 bases, there was a span of 6 bases. As for this clone: The antigen remains unidentified.

Study-wide results and caveats: It was observed that roughly 5.5% of naive CD4 clonotypes were shared across a handful of donors. Clonotypes which were not shared had lower generation probabilities than clonotypes that all four donors shared. Larger estimated richness was generally recorded for naive subsets relative to memory subsets.

Clones were read by immunoSEQ multiplex PCR, and TCRdb kept only the in-frame ones, dropping some. The data show some 800,000 clones, 80% to 95% seen once. The sequenced material came from naive CD8+ T cells sorted from blood. The chain uses TRBV7-9 and TRBJ1-1; D is ambiguous. This TCR was recovered from a man aged 30 to 45 in good health. The CDR3 DNA is TGTGCCAGCAGCTTAGACGGGAAAGCTTTCTTT. It specifies CASSLDGKAFF.